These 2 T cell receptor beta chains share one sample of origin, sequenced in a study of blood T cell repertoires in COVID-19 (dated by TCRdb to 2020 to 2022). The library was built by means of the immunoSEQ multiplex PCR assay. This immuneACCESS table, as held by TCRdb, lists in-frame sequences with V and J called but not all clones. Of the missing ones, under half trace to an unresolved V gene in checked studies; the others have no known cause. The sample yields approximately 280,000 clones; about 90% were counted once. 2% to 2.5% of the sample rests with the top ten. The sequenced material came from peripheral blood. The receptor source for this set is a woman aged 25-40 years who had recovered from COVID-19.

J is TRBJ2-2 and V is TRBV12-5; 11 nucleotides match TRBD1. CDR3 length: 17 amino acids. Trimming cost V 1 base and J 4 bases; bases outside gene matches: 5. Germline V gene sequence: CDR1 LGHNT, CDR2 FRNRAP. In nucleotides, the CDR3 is TGTGCTAGTGGTTTGGCCCCGGGACAGGGGGTCACCGGGGAGCTGTTTTTT. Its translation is CASGLAPGQGVTGELFF.

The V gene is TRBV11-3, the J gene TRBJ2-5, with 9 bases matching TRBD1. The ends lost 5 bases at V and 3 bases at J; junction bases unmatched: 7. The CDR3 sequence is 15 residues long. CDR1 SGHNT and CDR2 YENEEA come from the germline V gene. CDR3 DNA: TGTGCCAGCAGCCCCCGGACAGGGGACGAAGAGACCCAGTACTTC. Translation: CASSPRTGDEETQYF.